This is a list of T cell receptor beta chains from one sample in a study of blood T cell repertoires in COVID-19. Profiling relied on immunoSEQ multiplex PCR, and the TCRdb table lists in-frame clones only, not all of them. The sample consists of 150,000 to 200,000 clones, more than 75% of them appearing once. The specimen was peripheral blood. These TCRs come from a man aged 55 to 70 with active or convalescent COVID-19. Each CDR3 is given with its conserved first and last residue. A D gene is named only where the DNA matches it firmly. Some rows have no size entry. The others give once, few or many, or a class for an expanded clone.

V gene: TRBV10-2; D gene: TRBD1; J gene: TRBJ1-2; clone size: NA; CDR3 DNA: TGCGCCAGCAGTGAGTCCCGCGACAGGGCTGGCTACACCTTC; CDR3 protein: CASSESRDRAGYTF
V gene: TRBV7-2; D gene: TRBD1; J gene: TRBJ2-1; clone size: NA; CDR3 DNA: TGTGCCAGCAGCTTACTGCAGGGGGTATACAATGAGCAGTTCTTC; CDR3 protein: CASSLLQGVYNEQFF
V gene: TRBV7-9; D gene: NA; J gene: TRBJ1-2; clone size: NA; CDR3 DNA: TGTGCCAGCAGCTTAGGGGAGGGCTATGGCTACACCTTC; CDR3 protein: CASSLGEGYGYTF
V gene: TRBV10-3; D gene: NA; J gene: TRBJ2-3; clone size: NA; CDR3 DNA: TGTGCCATCAGTGAGTCTAGCTCGTTCACAGATACGCAGTATTTT; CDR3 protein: CAISESSSFTDTQYF
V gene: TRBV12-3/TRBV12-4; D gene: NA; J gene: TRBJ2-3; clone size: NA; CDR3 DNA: TGTGCCAGCAGTTTTAAGGGGGCAGATACGCAGTATTTT; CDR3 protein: CASSFKGADTQYF
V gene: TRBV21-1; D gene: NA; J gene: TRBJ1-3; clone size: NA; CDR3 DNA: TGTGCCAGCAGCAATTTAGACAGATACTCTGGAAACACCATATATTTT; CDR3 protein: CASSNLDRYSGNTIYF
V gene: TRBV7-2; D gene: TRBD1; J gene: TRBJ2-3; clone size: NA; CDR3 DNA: TGTGCCAGCAGCTTCGAAGGGGGCGCACCAGATACGCAGTATTTT; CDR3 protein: CASSFEGGAPDTQYF
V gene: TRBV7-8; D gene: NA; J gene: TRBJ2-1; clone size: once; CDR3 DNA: TGTGCCAGCAGCTTGGCGGCGAACAATGAGCAGTTCTTC; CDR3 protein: CASSLAANNEQFF
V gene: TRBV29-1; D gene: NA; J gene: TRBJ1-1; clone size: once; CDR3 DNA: TGCAGCGTTGAAGATATCGGCGGCACTGAAGCTTTCTTT; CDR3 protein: CSVEDIGGTEAFF
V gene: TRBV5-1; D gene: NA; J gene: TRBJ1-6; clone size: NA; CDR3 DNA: TGCGCCAGCAGCCCATTAGGCGGAGGCAGCTCCTATAATTCACCCCTCCACTTT; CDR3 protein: CASSPLGGGSSYNSPLHF